The 2 T cell receptor beta chains presented below share a single source sample, sequenced in a study of blood T cell repertoires in COVID-19. Sequencing used immunoSEQ multiplex PCR; TCRdb keeps in-frame clones, though not all of them. The table lists roughly 130,000 clones, roughly 90% of them singletons. Specimen: peripheral blood. These TCRs come from a man aged 50-59 years with active COVID-19.

This clone occurred once. V usage is TRBV18 and J usage is TRBJ2-1, with 7 bases that match TRBD1. Germline lookup yields CDR1 KGHSH and CDR2 LQKENI. This CDR3 region has 15 residues. J gave up 3 bases and V 2 bases, and 4 bases lay outside the gene matches. The CDR3 nucleotides are TGTGCCAGCTCACCAGACCAGGGGGTCTACAATGAGCAGTTCTTC. Residues: CASSPDQGVYNEQFF. The variable domain in full, completed from reference TRBV18 and TRBJ2-1, reads NAGVMQNPRHLVRRRGQEARLRCSPMKGHSHVYWYRQLPEEGLKFMVYLQKENIIDESGMPKERFSAEFPKEGPSILRIQQVVRGDSAAYFCASSPDQGVYNEQFFGPGTRLTVL.

This clone appeared many times. The rearrangement uses TRBV6-5 and TRBJ2-7, with 8 bases lining up with TRBD1. From germline, CDR1 is MNHEY and CDR2 SVGAGI. V was pared by 6 bases and J by 2 bases, with 9 bases of the junction left unmatched. There are 15 residues in the CDR3. The CDR3 loop is CASRPRQGLTYEQYF. The DNA of the CDR3 is TGTGCCAGCAGACCCAGACAGGGGCTCACCTACGAGCAGTACTTC.